These 26 T cell receptor beta chains were all obtained from the same sample, sequenced in a study of human T cells and chemical hapten exposure. TCRdb reanalysed the RACE reads using MiXCR and keeps one entry per CDR3 protein. The sample yields 250,000 or so distinct CDR3 sequences, about 8.6% seen once. Time point indicated: pre-sensitization, week 0. Specified treatment: therapeutic diphenylcyclopropenone sensitization with weekly scalp DPC. Material: whole blood, obtained in connection with sensitization to the hapten diphenylcyclopropenone (DPC). The receptors were sampled from a woman aged 40 to 50 with alopecia areata. Some clones in this sample may be carry-over from other donors' samples.

This clonotype came up a few times. This chain links TRBV18 with TRBJ1-5; 9 positions match TRBD1. Germline CDR1 is KGHSH and CDR2 is LQKENI. V trimming: 2 bases; J trimming: 5 bases; junction bases outside the gene matches: 7. The CDR3 runs to 16 residues. The CDR3 loop is CASSPTPGQGYQPQHF. The CDR3, as DNA: TGTGCCAGCTCACCAACGCCGGGACAGGGATATCAGCCCCAGCATTTT.

This chain connects TRBV4-3 to TRBJ1-2, with D tentatively TRBD1 (5 bases). CDR3 size: 15 residues. CDR1 and CDR2 from the germline V gene are LGHNA and YSLEER. V was cut by 4 bases and J by 2 bases, with 14 bases left in between. The CDR3 sequence: CASSRGLQANYGYTF. The CDR3 DNA is TGCGCCAGCAGCCGGGGACTACAGGCGAACTATGGCTACACCTTC.

This clonotype has a count of ten or more. V gene TRBV6-2 or TRBV6-3 combines with J gene TRBJ2-7; the D gene is possibly TRBD2 (5 bases). CDR3 length equals 10 residues. CDR1 is MNHEY and CDR2 is SVGEGT in the germline V gene. Trimming stripped 8 bases from V and 7 bases from J, with 9 bases between. The CDR3 region has the DNA TGTGCCAGCGGCTGGAGGGAGCAGTACTTC. This encodes CASGWREQYF.

This clonotype was counted between two and nine times. This chain connects TRBV12-3 or TRBV12-4 to TRBJ2-3; no clear D gene. The CDR3 length is 15 residues. The V end lost 3 bases, the J end lost 4 bases, and 14 bases lay between the germline ends. The chain's CDR3 is CASSFTGRRPDTQYF. The CDR3 nucleotides are TGTGCCAGCAGTTTTACGGGCAGGCGCCCAGATACGCAGTATTTT.

At least ten counts were recorded for this clonotype. The rearrangement uses TRBV5-1 and TRBJ1-4, with 12 bases identical to TRBD1. Germline assignment: CDR1 SGHRS and CDR2 YFSETQ. The CDR3 length is 14 residues. V trimming: 2 bases; J trimming: 8 bases; junction bases outside the gene matches: 1. CDR3 region: CASSFGTGGEKLFF. CDR3 bases: TGCGCCAGCAGCTTCGGGACAGGGGGCGAAAAACTGTTTTTT.

This clonotype was seen more than once but under ten times. The V call is TRBV6-2 or TRBV6-3, the J call TRBJ1-5; 7 nucleotides line up with TRBD1. In germline, CDR1 is MNHEY, CDR2 SVGEGT. The CDR3 extends over 14 amino acids. Unmatched junction bases numbered 6, after V lost 5 bases and J lost 5 bases. As DNA, the CDR3 is TGTGCCAGCAGTACCCAGGGGGGGTATCAGCCCCAGCATTTT. This translates into CASSTQGGYQPQHF.

At least ten counts were recorded for this clonotype. This chain links TRBV7-2 with TRBJ2-1, with D unclear. The V end lost 0 bases, the J end lost 5 bases, and 8 bases lay between the germline ends. The CDR3 extends over 14 amino acids. CDR1 and CDR2 from the germline V gene are SGHTA and FQGNSA. CDR3 bases: TGTGCCAGCAGCTTAGCCGCGGAGAACAATGAGCAGTTCTTC. Amino acids: CASSLAAENNEQFF.

The chain uses TRBV5-5 and TRBJ2-4, with 7 bases identical to TRBD1. CDR1 SGHKS and CDR2 YYEKEE come from the germline V gene (reference sequence). The CDR3 is 17 residues long. The trim removed 1 base at V and 1 base at J, leaving 8 bases unmatched. The CDR3 here is CASSLQGEYLAKNIQYF. CDR3 DNA sequence: TGTGCCAGCAGCTTGCAGGGGGAATATTTGGCCAAAAACATTCAGTACTTC.

This clonotype has at least ten counts. The chain carries TRBV28 and TRBJ2-1, with TRBD2 matching over 14 bases. The CDR3 loop spans 16 amino acids. V was clipped by 11 bases and J by 9 bases; unmatched bases: 15. The germline V gene encodes CDR1 MDHEN and CDR2 SYDVKM. In nucleotides, the CDR3 is TGTGCCGGGGGCGACTTGACTAGCGGGAGGGTTCCTGAGCAGTTCTTC. As protein: CAGGDLTSGRVPEQFF.

V is TRBV12-3 or TRBV12-4 and J is TRBJ2-1, with 7 bases identical to TRBD1. V lost 5 bases, J lost 4 bases, and 8 bases stayed unmatched. The CDR3 is 15 amino acids. The CDR3 loop reads CASSARQGVYNEQFF. CDR3 bases: TGTGCCAGCAGTGCAAGACAGGGAGTTTACAATGAGCAGTTCTTC.

This clonotype showed up just a few times. This chain links TRBV11-2 with TRBJ2-1; D unresolved. V lost 4 bases, J lost 7 bases, and 14 bases lay in between. This CDR3 spans 14 amino acids. CDR1 is SGHAT and CDR2 is FQNNGV in the germline V gene. In DNA form, the CDR3 reads TGTGCCAGCAGCTCGGTCCGGACCCTAAATGAGCAGTTCTTC. Protein: CASSSVRTLNEQFF.

The V gene is TRBV6-6, the J gene TRBJ1-1; 7 nucleotides line up with TRBD1. V trimming: 4 bases; J trimming: 1 base; junction bases outside the gene matches: 6. This CDR3 is built from 15 residues. The germline gives CDR1 MNHNY, CDR2 SVGAGI (reference sequence). For the CDR3, the DNA is TGTGCCAGCAGTTCTCCGGACAGGCAGAACACTGAAGCTTTCTTT. Amino acid sequence: CASSSPDRQNTEAFF.

V is TRBV11-2 and J is TRBJ1-1; tentatively, D is TRBD1 (5 bases). CDR1 and CDR2 from the germline V gene are SGHAT and FQNNGV. The CDR3 has 14 amino acids. The V and J ends lost 5 bases and 10 bases respectively, with 20 bases between them. The CDR3 DNA reads TGTGCCAGCAGCCCCCCCCGGATAACCGGGGGAGCTTTCTTT. Amino acid sequence: CASSPPRITGGAFF.

This clonotype occurred a few times. The chain joins TRBV6-2 or TRBV6-3 to TRBJ2-7; tentative D call: TRBD2 (6 bases). The germline V gene encodes CDR1 MNHEY and CDR2 SVGEGT. Deletions cut 6 bases from V and 3 bases from J, with 9 bases between. The CDR3 is 12 residues long. The CDR3 nucleotides read TGTGCCAGCAGGGAGGGCCTCTACGAGCAGTACTTC. This translates into CASREGLYEQYF.

There are a few counts of this clonotype. V usage is TRBV29-1 and J usage is TRBJ1-5; TRBD1 might be the D (5 bases). V lost 4 bases to trimming and J lost 4 bases, with 11 bases between them. The CDR3 extends over 13 amino acids. Germline lookup yields CDR1 SQVTM and CDR2 ANQGSEA. The CDR3 nucleotides are TGCAGCGTTGGGGGGGGAGGTAATCAGCCCCAGCATTTT. This encodes CSVGGGGNQPQHF.

This chain links TRBV28 with TRBJ2-1; D might be TRBD2 (6 bases). With 4 bases removed from V and 9 bases from J, the gap between germline ends came to 10 bases. Germline V gene lookup returns CDR1 MDHEN and CDR2 SYDVKM. The CDR3 has 12 residues. CDR3 region: CASSSGVGEQFF. In DNA form, the CDR3 reads TGTGCCAGCAGTTCGGGAGTTGGTGAGCAGTTCTTC.

Only a few counts were recorded for this clonotype. The gene calls are TRBV12-3 or TRBV12-4 and TRBJ2-1, with D unresolved. The CDR3 extends over 14 amino acids. V dropped 4 bases and J dropped 3 bases, with 10 bases sitting between them. DNA of the CDR3: TGTGCCAGCAGTTACAGCACTCTCTACAATGAGCAGTTCTTC. Protein: CASSYSTLYNEQFF.

This clonotype was seen many times. The rearrangement links TRBV29-1 to TRBJ2-7, with D uncertain. The CDR3 runs to 12 residues. The V gene's germline CDR1 is SQVTM and CDR2 ANQGSEA. Trimming pared 4 bases from V and 5 bases from J, leaving 12 bases between. The CDR3 reads CSVGEGIHEQYF. The CDR3 DNA reads as TGCAGCGTTGGGGAAGGGATCCACGAGCAGTACTTC.

The rearrangement uses TRBV7-2 and TRBJ1-1; D gene ambiguous. CDR3 length equals 15 residues. V lost 5 bases and J lost 0, with 13 bases in between. Germline V gene lookup returns CDR1 SGHTA and CDR2 FQGNSA. The CDR3 sequence: CASSLTATMNTEAFF. The CDR3 coding sequence is TGTGCCAGCAGCCTAACGGCTACCATGAACACTGAAGCTTTCTTT.

Ten or more counts support this clonotype. This chain uses TRBV28 with TRBJ1-3; 7 nucleotides align to TRBD1. Per the germline V gene, CDR1 is MDHEN and CDR2 is SYDVKM. There are 15 residues in the CDR3. V lost 4 bases and J lost 2; bases outside the gene matches: 5. The CDR3 sequence is CASSSGGTAGNTIYF. The CDR3 DNA is TGTGCCAGCAGTTCTGGAGGGACAGCTGGAAACACCATATATTTT.

This clonotype was counted between two and nine times. J is TRBJ2-3 and V is TRBV20-1; 13 nucleotides agree with TRBD2. CDR1 is DFQATT and CDR2 is SNEGSKA in the germline V gene (reference sequence). V lost 1 base to trimming and J lost 6 bases; unmatched junction nucleotides: 7. The CDR3 is 16 amino acids. The CDR3 coding sequence is TGCAGTGCTAGAGCTCGAGGGACTAGCGGGACGGATACGCAGTATTTT. Translated: CSARARGTSGTDTQYF.

The genes are TRBV29-1 and TRBJ1-2, with D possibly TRBD1 on 6 matching bases. In germline, CDR1 is SQVTM, CDR2 ANQGSEA. The CDR3 spans 14 residues. Trimming cost V 4 bases and J 4 bases, with 16 bases left between them. DNA for the CDR3: TGCAGCGTTGGTGGAAGGGGGGACGGCTATGGCTACACCTTC. Its translation is CSVGGRGDGYGYTF. Drawing the rest from reference TRBV29-1 and TRBJ1-2, the complete variable domain is SAVISQKPSRDICQRGTSLTIQCQVDSQVTMMFWYRQQPGQSLTLIATANQGSEATYESGFVIDKFPISRPNLTFSTLTVSNMSPEDSSIYLCSVGGRGDGYGYTFGSGTRLTVV.

The table lists this clonotype with many counts. The DNA of the CDR3 is TGTGCCAGCAGCTTGAGGGCGGCCAGCACAGATACGCAGTATTTT. Its protein product is CASSLRAASTDTQYF. The chain links TRBV7-9 to TRBJ2-3, with D tentatively TRBD2 (5 bases). Germline CDR1 SEHNR, CDR2 FQNEAQ (reference sequence). The CDR3 contains 15 residues. V was cut by 3 bases and J by 0 bases, with 10 bases left in between.

This clonotype was picked up a small number of times. J is TRBJ2-1 and V is TRBV18; 11 bases agree with TRBD2. From germline, CDR1 is KGHSH and CDR2 LQKENI. V lost 8 bases, J lost 1 base, and 4 bases stayed unmatched. The CDR3 contains 15 residues. CDR3 protein: CASEGTSGSYNEQFF. DNA of the CDR3: TGTGCCAGCGAGGGGACTAGCGGTTCCTACAATGAGCAGTTCTTC.

The table lists this clonotype with a few counts. The chain recombines TRBV4-3 with TRBJ2-3, with D uncertain. The length of the CDR3 is 16 residues. Trimming left V 1 base short and J 2 bases short, with 13 bases between. CDR1 and CDR2 from the germline V gene are LGHNA and YSLEER. DNA of the CDR3: TGCGCCAGCAGCCAAGGCAACTCAGGAAACACAGATACGCAGTATTTT. This sequence encodes CASSQGNSGNTDTQYF.

This clonotype appeared many times. The rearrangement links TRBV6-6 to TRBJ1-4, with D unresolved. This CDR3 has 14 amino acids. Trimming took off 5 bases at V and 4 bases at J, with 11 bases between the two ends. Germline CDR1 and CDR2: MNHNY and SVGAGI (reference sequence). The CDR3 spells CASSTGRDNEKLFF. The CDR3 coding sequence is TGTGCCAGCAGTACCGGACGGGATAATGAAAAACTGTTTTTT.